This entry lists 7 T cell receptor beta chains sequenced from one sample in a study of blood T cell repertoires in COVID-19. TCRdb's table, derived via immunoSEQ multiplex PCR, lists solely in-frame clones and lacks some. The sample includes 150,000 to 200,000 clones, over 70% of them seen just once. The material sequenced was PBMCs or T cells enriched from blood (not recorded which). Every receptor here comes from a man between 65 and 85 years old who had been exposed to COVID-19.

The chain joins TRBV3-1 (or the pseudogene TRBV3-2) to TRBJ2-2; TRBD1 matches 8 bases. CDR3 length equals 16 residues. Looked up from germline, CDR1 is LGHDT and CDR2 is YNNKEL (reference sequence). V gave up 7 bases and J gave up 2 bases; unmatched junction bases: 9. The CDR3 is CASTPLGTGNTGELFF. The CDR3 bases are TGTGCCAGCACCCCACTAGGGACAGGTAACACCGGGGAGCTGTTTTTT.

This clone has only one observation. This chain joins TRBV9 and TRBJ2-5; D is unclear. The CDR3 length is 15 residues. Germline CDR1 reads SGDLS; CDR2 reads YYNGEE. V shed 1 base and J shed 0 bases, with 10 bases lying between them. The CDR3 nucleotides are TGTGCCAGCAGCGTATTCGCGGAGAACCAAGAGACCCAGTACTTC. Translated: CASSVFAENQETQYF.

V is TRBV25-1 and J is TRBJ1-3; TRBD1 aligns across 9 bases. Per germline, CDR1 MGHDK and CDR2 SYGVNS. Trimming removed 4 bases from V and 4 bases from J; junction bases left unmatched: 5. This CDR3 is built from 15 residues. This CDR3 reads CASSAAGTGGNTIYF. For the CDR3, the DNA is TGTGCCAGCAGTGCTGCCGGGACAGGGGGAAACACCATATATTTT.

V gene TRBV3-1 (or the pseudogene TRBV3-2) combines with J gene TRBJ1-2, with D perhaps matching TRBD1 (6 bases). CDR1 is LGHDT and CDR2 is YNNKEL in the germline V gene (reference sequence). The CDR3 is 15 amino acids. V shed 4 bases and J shed 6 bases, with 18 bases lying between them. The CDR3 is CASSPSPRGGDGYTF. As DNA, the CDR3 is TGTGCCAGCAGCCCCTCCCCCAGAGGGGGAGATGGCTACACCTTC.

The genes are TRBV12-3 or TRBV12-4 and TRBJ1-1; unclear D gene. This CDR3 has 12 residues. V was clipped by 5 bases and J by 3 bases, with 7 bases between them. The CDR3 loop is CASSDFDTEAFF. The DNA for the CDR3 is TGTGCCAGCAGTGACTTCGACACTGAAGCTTTCTTT.

The rearrangement uses TRBV5-1 and TRBJ2-3; the match to TRBD1 covers 8 bases. The CDR3 has 15 residues. J lost 4 bases, V lost 6 bases, and 10 bases had no gene match. The germline CDR1 and CDR2 sequences are SGHRS and YFSETQ. CDR3 bases: TGCGCCAGCAACCCAGGGGGCGCAAAGTCAGATACGCAGTATTTT. This gives the protein CASNPGGAKSDTQYF.

This clone was counted between two and nine times. This chain connects TRBV5-1 to TRBJ1-2; possible D gene TRBD1, 6 bases. The ends were cut back, 4 bases at V and 5 bases at J, with 12 bases in the middle. This CDR3 has 13 amino acids. Germline V gene sequence: CDR1 SGHRS, CDR2 YFSETQ. The CDR3 DNA sequence: TGCGCCAGCAGCAAGGACAGAGAGTATGGCTACACCTTC. Amino acid sequence: CASSKDREYGYTF.